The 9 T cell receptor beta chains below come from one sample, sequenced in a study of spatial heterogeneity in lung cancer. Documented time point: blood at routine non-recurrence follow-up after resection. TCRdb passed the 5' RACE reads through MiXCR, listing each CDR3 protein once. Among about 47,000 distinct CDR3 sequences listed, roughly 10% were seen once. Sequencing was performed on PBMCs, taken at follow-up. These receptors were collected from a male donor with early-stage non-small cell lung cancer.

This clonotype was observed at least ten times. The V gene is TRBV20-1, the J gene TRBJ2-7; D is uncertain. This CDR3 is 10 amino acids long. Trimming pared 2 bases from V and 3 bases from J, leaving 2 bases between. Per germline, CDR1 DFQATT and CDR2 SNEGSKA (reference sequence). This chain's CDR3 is CSARLYEQYF. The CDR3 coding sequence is TGCAGTGCTAGACTCTACGAGCAGTACTTC.

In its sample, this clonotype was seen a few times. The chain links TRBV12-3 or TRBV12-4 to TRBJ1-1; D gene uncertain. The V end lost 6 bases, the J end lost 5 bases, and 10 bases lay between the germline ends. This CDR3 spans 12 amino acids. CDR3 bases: TGTGCCAGCAGCGTAGGTTGGACTGAAGCTTTCTTT. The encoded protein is CASSVGWTEAFF.

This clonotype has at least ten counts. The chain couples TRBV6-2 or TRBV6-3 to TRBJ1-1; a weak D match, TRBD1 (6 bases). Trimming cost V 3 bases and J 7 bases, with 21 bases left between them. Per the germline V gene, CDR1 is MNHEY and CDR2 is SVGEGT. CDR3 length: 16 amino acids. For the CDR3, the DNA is TGTGCCAGCAGTTATCCCCTCCCCCCGCAGGGGAGTGAAGCTTTCTTT. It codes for CASSYPLPPQGSEAFF.

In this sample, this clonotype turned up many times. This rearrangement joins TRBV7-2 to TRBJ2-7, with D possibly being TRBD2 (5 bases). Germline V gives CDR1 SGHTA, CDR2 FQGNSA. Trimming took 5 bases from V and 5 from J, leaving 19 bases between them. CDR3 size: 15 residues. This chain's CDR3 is CASSPGDSETNEQYF. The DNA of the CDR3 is TGTGCCAGCAGCCCAGGAGATAGCGAAACGAACGAGCAGTACTTC.

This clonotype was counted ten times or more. The DNA for the CDR3 is TGTGCCAGCAGCCAAGCCTCATCGAAAAAACTGTTTTTT. The encoded protein is CASSQASSKKLFF. The chain is built from TRBV3-1 and TRBJ1-4, with unresolved D. The CDR3 consists of 13 residues. Germline loops: CDR1 LGHDT, CDR2 YNNKEL (reference sequence). The V and J ends lost 1 base and 9 bases respectively, with 9 bases between them.

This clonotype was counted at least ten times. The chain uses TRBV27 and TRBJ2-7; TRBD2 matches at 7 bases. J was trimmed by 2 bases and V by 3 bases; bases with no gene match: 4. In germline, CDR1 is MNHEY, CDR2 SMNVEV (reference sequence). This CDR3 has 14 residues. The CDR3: CASSLRGSTYEQYF. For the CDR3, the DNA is TGTGCCAGCAGTTTGCGCGGGAGCACCTACGAGCAGTACTTC.

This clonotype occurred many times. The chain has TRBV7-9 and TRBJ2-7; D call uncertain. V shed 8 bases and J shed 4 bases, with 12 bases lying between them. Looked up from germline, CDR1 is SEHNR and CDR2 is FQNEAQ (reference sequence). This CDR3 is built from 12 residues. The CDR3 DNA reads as TGTGCCAGCTCCCGGCAGACGTACGAGCAGTACTTC. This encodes CASSRQTYEQYF.

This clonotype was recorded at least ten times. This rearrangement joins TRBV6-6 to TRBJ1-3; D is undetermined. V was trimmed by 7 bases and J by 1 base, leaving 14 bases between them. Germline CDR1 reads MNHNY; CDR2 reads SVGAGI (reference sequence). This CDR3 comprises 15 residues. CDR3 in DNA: TGTGCCAGCACCGGAGAAGGTGTTTCTGGAAACACCATATATTTT. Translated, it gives CASTGEGVSGNTIYF.

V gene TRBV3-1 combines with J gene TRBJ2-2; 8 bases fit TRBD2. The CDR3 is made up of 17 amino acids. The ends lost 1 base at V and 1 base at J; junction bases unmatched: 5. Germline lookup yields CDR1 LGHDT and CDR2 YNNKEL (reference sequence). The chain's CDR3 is CASSQAIAGQNTGELFF. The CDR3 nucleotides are TGTGCCAGCAGCCAAGCGATAGCGGGGCAGAACACCGGGGAGCTGTTTTTT.